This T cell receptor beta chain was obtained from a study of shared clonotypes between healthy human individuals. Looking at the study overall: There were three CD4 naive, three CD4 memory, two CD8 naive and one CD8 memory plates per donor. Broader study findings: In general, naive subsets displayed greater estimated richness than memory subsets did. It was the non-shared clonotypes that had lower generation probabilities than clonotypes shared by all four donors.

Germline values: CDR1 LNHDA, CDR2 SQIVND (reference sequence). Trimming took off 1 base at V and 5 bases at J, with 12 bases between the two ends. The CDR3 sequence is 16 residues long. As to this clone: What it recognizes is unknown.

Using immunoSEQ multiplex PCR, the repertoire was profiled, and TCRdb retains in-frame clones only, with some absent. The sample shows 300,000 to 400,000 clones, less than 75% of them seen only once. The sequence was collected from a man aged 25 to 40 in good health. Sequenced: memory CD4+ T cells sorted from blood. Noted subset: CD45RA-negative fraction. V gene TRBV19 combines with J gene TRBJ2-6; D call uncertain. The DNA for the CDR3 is TGTGCCAGTAGTATAGGTGTGACAAGTCGGGCCAACGTCCTGACTTTC. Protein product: CASSIGVTSRANVLTF.